Following are 13 T cell receptor beta chains from one sample sequenced in a study of cytomegalovirus exposure and HLA in healthy donors. TCRdb's copy holds only in-frame clones and misses some; the assay was immunoSEQ multiplex PCR. The repertoire holds 280,000 or so clones, with over 75% as singletons. Sample: PBMCs. These receptor sequences come from a woman aged 18-30 years in good health and CMV-seronegative.

The rearrangement joins TRBV5-1 to TRBJ2-1, with TRBD2 matching over 8 bases. The CDR3 has 16 amino acids. Trimming took 0 bases from V and 4 from J; bases not matched to a gene: 6. Germline CDR1 is SGHRS and CDR2 is YFSETQ. The CDR3 protein is CASSLAASSGYNEQFF. CDR3 DNA: TGCGCCAGCAGCTTGGCCGCGTCTAGCGGGTACAATGAGCAGTTCTTC. Full variable domain (remainder filled in from reference TRBV5-1 and TRBJ2-1): KAGVTQTPRYLIKTRGQQVTLSCSPISGHRSVSWYQQTPGQGLQFLFEYFSETQRNKGNFPGRFSGRQFSNSRSEMNVSTLELGDSALYLCASSLAASSGYNEQFFGPGTRLTVL.

The rearrangement uses TRBV10-1 and TRBJ2-3, with D possibly matching TRBD2 (6 bases). V was pared by 11 bases and J by 1 base, with 19 bases between. This CDR3 is built from 15 residues. From germline, CDR1 is WNHNN and CDR2 SYGVQD (reference sequence). CDR3 nucleotides: TGCGCCCTACAAGTCGACCCTAGCGGCACAGATACGCAGTATTTT. Residues: CALQVDPSGTDTQYF.

This chain links TRBV28 with TRBJ1-5; TRBD1 agrees at 10 bases. This CDR3 comprises 14 residues. Germline-derived CDR1 and CDR2 are MDHEN and SYDVKM. Trimming removed 8 bases from V and 3 bases from J; junction bases left unmatched: 4. CDR3 DNA sequence: TGTGCCAGCGAGGACAGGGGGAACAATCAGCCCCAGCATTTT. Protein product: CASEDRGNNQPQHF.

The rearrangement uses TRBV19 and TRBJ2-7; TRBD1 matches at 9 bases. The V segment lost 2 bases and the J segment 3 bases; nucleotides outside the gene matches: 5. The CDR3 totals 15 residues. The germline gives CDR1 LNHDA, CDR2 SQIVND (reference sequence). The CDR3 DNA is TGTGCCAGTAGTATACCAGGACAGGGGAGCTACGAGCAGTACTTC. Encoded protein: CASSIPGQGSYEQYF.

With regard to this clone: One end of the junction is discordant with germline, which a read error may explain. The chain combines TRBV19 with TRBJ1-1; D gene uncertain. Germline CDR1 reads LNHDA; CDR2 reads SQIVND (reference sequence). This CDR3 has 15 residues. Here the CDR3 reads CASSSFRSGYTEAFF. As DNA, the CDR3 is TGTGCCAGTAGTTCGTTCAGGTCCGGATACACCGAAGCTTTCTTT.

V is TRBV6-5 and J is TRBJ2-7, with D tentatively TRBD2 (7 bases). From germline, CDR1 is MNHEY and CDR2 SVGAGI. V lost 10 bases and J 3 bases, leaving 19 bases between the germline ends. The CDR3 has 14 amino acids. Written as DNA, the CDR3 is TGTGCCACTCGGGGGCTAGCGGACTACTACGAGCAGTACTTC. Translation: CATRGLADYYEQYF.

The chain combines TRBV27 with TRBJ2-1; 13 nucleotides line up with TRBD2. CDR3 length equals 15 residues. J gave up 3 bases and V 5 bases, and 1 base lay outside the gene matches. Germline V lookup: CDR1 MNHEY, CDR2 SMNVEV (reference sequence). CDR3 DNA sequence: TGTGCCAGCAGTGGACTAGCGGGAGACTACAATGAGCAGTTCTTC. Protein: CASSGLAGDYNEQFF.

V is TRBV5-6 and J is TRBJ2-1; D is perhaps TRBD2 (6 bases). CDR3 length: 13 residues. The V end was cut by 3 bases, the J end by 8 bases, with 12 bases between. Germline CDR1 SGHDT, CDR2 YYEEEE. The CDR3 sequence: CASSYWQRDEQFF. CDR3 bases: TGTGCCAGCAGCTATTGGCAGCGGGATGAGCAGTTCTTC.

The V gene is TRBV28, the J gene TRBJ1-5; TRBD1 matches 9 bases. The CDR3 totals 15 residues. Germline CDR1 reads MDHEN; CDR2 reads SYDVKM. V lost 10 bases, J lost 7 bases, and 14 bases stayed unmatched. In DNA form, the CDR3 reads TGTGCCATCACAGGGGGCCAGAACCGGAGGCAGCCCCAGCATTTT. Translation gives CAITGGQNRRQPQHF.

This rearrangement joins TRBV10-2 to TRBJ2-7; TRBD2 matches at 12 bases. The CDR3 extends over 19 amino acids. From germline, CDR1 is WSHSY and CDR2 SAAADI. V lost 3 bases, J lost 2 bases, and 14 bases stayed unmatched. The CDR3 sequence: CASSEAGGLAGTTTYEQYF. The CDR3 DNA is TGCGCCAGCAGTGAAGCGGGCGGACTAGCGGGGACGACCACCTACGAGCAGTACTTC.

This clone was counted a single time. The chain uses TRBV21-1 and TRBJ2-3; TRBD2, the D gene given by the table, was not confirmed from the DNA. TRBV21-1 corresponds to a pseudogene. CDR3 size: 19 residues. The CDR3 bases are TGTGCCAGCATCCCCGAAGGGGGAGCGGGAGGGCCCCGCACAGATACGCAGTATTTT. This gives the protein CASIPEGGAGGPRTDTQYF.

This chain joins TRBV10-1 and TRBJ2-2; D is unresolved. Trimming removed 4 bases at V and 4 bases at J, with 10 bases between. Per the germline V gene, CDR1 is WNHNN and CDR2 is SYGVQD (reference sequence). The CDR3 covers 14 residues. The CDR3 reads CASSGQISTGELFF. The CDR3 DNA is TGCGCCAGCAGTGGACAAATAAGCACCGGGGAGCTGTTTTTT.

This chain uses TRBV28 with TRBJ1-4, with D possibly being TRBD1 (6 bases). From germline, CDR1 is MDHEN and CDR2 SYDVKM. This CDR3 is 17 amino acids long. The ends were cut back, 1 base at V and 3 bases at J, with 15 bases in the middle. Here the CDR3 DNA reads TGTGCCAGCAGTTTATTCGGCGCAGGGGTGGCTAATGAAAAACTGTTTTTT. Translating gives CASSLFGAGVANEKLFF.